A single sample gave rise to the 10 T cell receptor beta chains below, sequenced in a study of T cell responses to AZD1222 COVID-19 vaccine. Data came from immunoSEQ multiplex PCR; TCRdb stores just in-frame clones and leaves some out. The sample has 90,000 to 150,000 clones; around 86% are singletons. This specimen was peripheral blood, taken 28 days after the second AZD1222 dose. These receptors came from an adult who received the AZD1222 COVID-19 vaccine.

The V call is TRBV28, the J call TRBJ1-1, with 8 bases aligning to TRBD1. The CDR3 loop spans 15 amino acids. V lost 3 bases, J lost 4 bases, and 7 bases stayed unmatched. The germline V gene has CDR1 MDHEN and CDR2 SYDVKM. The CDR3 protein is CASSLLDRDSTEAFF. The CDR3 nucleotides read TGTGCCAGCAGTTTGTTGGACAGGGATAGCACTGAAGCTTTCTTT. The full variable domain, its missing parts supplied by reference TRBV28 and TRBJ1-1, is DVKVTQSSRYLVKRTGEKVFLECVQDMDHENMFWYRQDPGLGLRLIYFSYDVKMKEKGDIPEGYSVSREKKERFSLILESASTNQTSMYLCASSLLDRDSTEAFFGQGTRLTVV.

V gene TRBV5-4 combines with J gene TRBJ2-3, with a weak D call TRBD2 (6 bases). V gave up 0 bases and J gave up 0 bases, with 8 bases separating them. The CDR3 sequence is 15 residues long. Looked up from germline, CDR1 is SGHNT and CDR2 is YYREEE (reference sequence). The DNA for the CDR3 is TGTGCCAGCAGCTTGGACGGGACTAGCACAGATACGCAGTATTTT. Translating it yields CASSLDGTSTDTQYF.

This clone was found once. The chain recombines TRBV7-9 with TRBJ2-3; D unclear. The CDR3 totals 16 residues. Between the trimmed V and J ends, which lost 0 bases and 0 bases, there was a span of 10 bases. Germline V gene data show CDR1 as SEHNR and CDR2 as FQNEAQ (reference sequence). The CDR3 loop is CASSLASAESTDTQYF. The CDR3, as DNA: TGTGCCAGCAGCTTAGCGTCAGCAGAAAGCACAGATACGCAGTATTTT.

The genes are TRBV6-5 and TRBJ1-1; 7 bases agree with TRBD1. Unmatched junction bases numbered 6, after V lost 7 bases and J lost 1 base. CDR3 length equals 14 residues. CDR1 is MNHEY and CDR2 is SVGAGI in the germline V gene. The CDR3 is CASIPGGGNTEAFF. CDR3 DNA: TGTGCCAGCATACCAGGGGGGGGGAACACTGAAGCTTTCTTT.

The sample holds one count of this clone. The chain is built from TRBV25-1 and TRBJ1-2; TRBD1 aligns across 7 bases. Trimming at V came to 3 bases and at J to 5 bases, leaving 9 bases not matched to a gene. This CDR3 comprises 15 residues. Germline CDR1 reads MGHDK; CDR2 reads SYGVNS. CDR3 coding DNA: TGTGCCAGCAGTGACCGAGGGACAGCCCGATATGGCTACACCTTC. Protein: CASSDRGTARYGYTF.

CDR3 in DNA: TGTGCCAGCAGCTTGGGGTTCCGGGGGAGGGGCGAGCAGTACTTC. Amino acid sequence: CASSLGFRGRGEQYF. This chain uses TRBV7-9 with TRBJ2-7, with 7 bases matching TRBD2. With 3 bases clipped from V and 6 bases from J, the junction kept 11 bases outside the gene matches. This CDR3 contains 15 residues. Germline V lookup: CDR1 SEHNR, CDR2 FQNEAQ (reference sequence).

CDR3 loop: CASSRGTGDMNTEAFF. The CDR3 coding sequence is TGCGCCAGCAGCAGAGGGACAGGGGACATGAACACTGAAGCTTTCTTT. This chain connects TRBV5-1 to TRBJ1-1, with 10 positions matching TRBD1. Trimming took 4 bases from V and 0 from J; bases not matched to a gene: 6. The length of the CDR3 is 16 residues. The germline V gene has CDR1 SGHRS and CDR2 YFSETQ.

The chain joins TRBV3-1 (or the pseudogene TRBV3-2) to TRBJ1-1; 7 bases line up with TRBD1. V gave up 2 bases and J gave up 13 bases; unmatched junction bases: 7. CDR3 length: 12 amino acids. Looked up from germline, CDR1 is LGHDT and CDR2 is YNNKEL (reference sequence). The CDR3 loop reads CASSQSGQVGFF. Here the CDR3 DNA reads TGTGCCAGCAGCCAAAGCGGACAGGTGGGTTTCTTT.

Ten or more counts support this clone. This rearrangement joins TRBV19 to TRBJ1-5, with D perhaps TRBD1 (5 bases). CDR1 is LNHDA and CDR2 is SQIVND in the germline V gene (reference sequence). Between the trimmed V and J ends, which lost 3 bases and 4 bases, there was a span of 10 bases. There are 14 residues in the CDR3. The CDR3 nucleotides are TGTGCCAGTAGTATCCAGGCAGGGAATCAGCCCCAGCATTTT. Translation gives CASSIQAGNQPQHF.

This clone was seen once. The rearrangement joins TRBV6-4 to TRBJ2-3, with D unclear. V shed 0 bases and J shed 0 bases, with 7 bases lying between them. Germline assignment: CDR1 MRHNA and CDR2 SNTAGT. The CDR3 sequence is 15 residues long. The CDR3 bases are TGTGCCAGCAGTGACTCAATATATAGCACAGATACGCAGTATTTT. Translated: CASSDSIYSTDTQYF.